This T cell receptor beta chain was recorded in a study of cytomegalovirus exposure and HLA in healthy donors. Regarding this clone: No antigen is known for it.

PCR amplification relied on 60 Vbeta primers (plus 13 Jbeta primers). Sequenced by immunoSEQ multiplex PCR; TCRdb stores in-frame clones only, minus some. The data hold 150,000 to 200,000 clones, with 85% observed a single time. Study results and caveats: For presence/absence analyses, sequencing depth was assumed to be roughly uniform across donors. V- and J-gene trimming in TCR beta was tied to a missense DCLRE1C variant by an analysis performed later. The authors excluded some V segments, including TRBV6-2 and TRBV6-3, as indistinguishable.

With V trimmed by 1 base and J by 5 bases, 7 bases remained unmatched. The CDR3 is 16 amino acids. Germline assignment: CDR1 LNHNV and CDR2 YYDKDF (reference sequence). The receptor was derived from a woman aged 45-59 years in good health and CMV-seronegative. The rearrangement joins TRBV15 to TRBJ2-1; 8 bases match TRBD1. The sample taken for sequencing was PBMCs. The CDR3 DNA is TGTGCCACCAGCAGAGCAGGCAGGGGGCCCAACAATGAGCAGTTCTTC. Encoded protein: CATSRAGRGPNNEQFF.